This T cell receptor (beta chain) appears in the sequencing data of a study of OX40 agonist ivuxolimab in advanced cancers. Overall study: The treatment was a fully human IgG2 OX40 agonist, ivuxolimab. Notes on the study in general: The specificity for antigen of the expanded peripheral T cells was not determined. Partial responders at 0.1-3.0 mg/kg showed near-lowest clonal expansion.

A remark on this clone: What it binds is unknown.

V was clipped by 2 bases and J by 7 bases; unmatched bases: 7. This CDR3 has 15 amino acids. Germline V gene sequence: CDR1 SGHRS, CDR2 YFSETQ. Patients who had autoimmune disease history or got systemic immunosuppression were left out. Some clones are missing from TCRdb's copy, which holds only in-frame ones; the method was immunoSEQ multiplex PCR. The table lists about 110,000 clones, 91% of them singletons. The chain recombines TRBV5-1 with TRBJ2-1; 9 bases are a match to TRBD1. This receptor was identified in an adult with an advanced solid tumor such as melanoma, head and neck, liver or kidney cancer. The source was CD4+ or CD8+ T cells sorted from blood, collected in a trial of the OX40 agonist ivuxolimab. The CDR3 region has the DNA TGCGCCAGCAGCTTCCAGGGACAGGGTGTAAATGAGCAGTTCTTC. Translation: CASSFQGQGVNEQFF.